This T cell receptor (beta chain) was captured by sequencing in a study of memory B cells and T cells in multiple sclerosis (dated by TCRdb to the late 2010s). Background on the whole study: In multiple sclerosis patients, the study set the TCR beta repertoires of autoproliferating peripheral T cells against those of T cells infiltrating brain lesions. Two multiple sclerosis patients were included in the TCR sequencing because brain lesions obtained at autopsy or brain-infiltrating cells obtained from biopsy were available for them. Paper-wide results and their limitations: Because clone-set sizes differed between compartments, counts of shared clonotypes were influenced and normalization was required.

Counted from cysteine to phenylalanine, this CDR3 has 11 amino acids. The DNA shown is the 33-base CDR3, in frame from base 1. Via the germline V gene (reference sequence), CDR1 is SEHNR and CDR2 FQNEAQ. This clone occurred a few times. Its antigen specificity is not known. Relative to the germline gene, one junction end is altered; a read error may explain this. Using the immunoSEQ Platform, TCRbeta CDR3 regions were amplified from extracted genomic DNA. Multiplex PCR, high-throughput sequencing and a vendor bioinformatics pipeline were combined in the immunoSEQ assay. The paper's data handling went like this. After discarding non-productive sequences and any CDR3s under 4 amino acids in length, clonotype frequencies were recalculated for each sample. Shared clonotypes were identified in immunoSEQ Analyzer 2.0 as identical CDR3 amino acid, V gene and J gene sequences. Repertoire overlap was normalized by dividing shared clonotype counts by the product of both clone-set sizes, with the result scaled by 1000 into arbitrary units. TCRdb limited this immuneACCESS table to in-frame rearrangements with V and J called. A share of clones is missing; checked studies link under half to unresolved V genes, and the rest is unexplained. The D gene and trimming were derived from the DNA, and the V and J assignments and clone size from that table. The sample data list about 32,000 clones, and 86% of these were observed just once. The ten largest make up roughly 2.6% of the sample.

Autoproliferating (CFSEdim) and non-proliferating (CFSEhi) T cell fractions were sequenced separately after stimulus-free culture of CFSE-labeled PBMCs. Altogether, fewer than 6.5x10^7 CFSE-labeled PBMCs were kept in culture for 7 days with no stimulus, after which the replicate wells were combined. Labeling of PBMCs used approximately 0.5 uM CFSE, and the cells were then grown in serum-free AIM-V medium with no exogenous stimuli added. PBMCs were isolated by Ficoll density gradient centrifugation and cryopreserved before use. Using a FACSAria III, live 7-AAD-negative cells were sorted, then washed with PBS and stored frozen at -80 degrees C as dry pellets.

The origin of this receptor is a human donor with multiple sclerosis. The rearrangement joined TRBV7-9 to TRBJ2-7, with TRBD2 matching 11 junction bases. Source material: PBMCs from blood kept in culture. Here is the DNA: TGTGCCAGCAGCTCGGGACTAGCGGTGGGATTC. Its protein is CASSSGLAVGF.